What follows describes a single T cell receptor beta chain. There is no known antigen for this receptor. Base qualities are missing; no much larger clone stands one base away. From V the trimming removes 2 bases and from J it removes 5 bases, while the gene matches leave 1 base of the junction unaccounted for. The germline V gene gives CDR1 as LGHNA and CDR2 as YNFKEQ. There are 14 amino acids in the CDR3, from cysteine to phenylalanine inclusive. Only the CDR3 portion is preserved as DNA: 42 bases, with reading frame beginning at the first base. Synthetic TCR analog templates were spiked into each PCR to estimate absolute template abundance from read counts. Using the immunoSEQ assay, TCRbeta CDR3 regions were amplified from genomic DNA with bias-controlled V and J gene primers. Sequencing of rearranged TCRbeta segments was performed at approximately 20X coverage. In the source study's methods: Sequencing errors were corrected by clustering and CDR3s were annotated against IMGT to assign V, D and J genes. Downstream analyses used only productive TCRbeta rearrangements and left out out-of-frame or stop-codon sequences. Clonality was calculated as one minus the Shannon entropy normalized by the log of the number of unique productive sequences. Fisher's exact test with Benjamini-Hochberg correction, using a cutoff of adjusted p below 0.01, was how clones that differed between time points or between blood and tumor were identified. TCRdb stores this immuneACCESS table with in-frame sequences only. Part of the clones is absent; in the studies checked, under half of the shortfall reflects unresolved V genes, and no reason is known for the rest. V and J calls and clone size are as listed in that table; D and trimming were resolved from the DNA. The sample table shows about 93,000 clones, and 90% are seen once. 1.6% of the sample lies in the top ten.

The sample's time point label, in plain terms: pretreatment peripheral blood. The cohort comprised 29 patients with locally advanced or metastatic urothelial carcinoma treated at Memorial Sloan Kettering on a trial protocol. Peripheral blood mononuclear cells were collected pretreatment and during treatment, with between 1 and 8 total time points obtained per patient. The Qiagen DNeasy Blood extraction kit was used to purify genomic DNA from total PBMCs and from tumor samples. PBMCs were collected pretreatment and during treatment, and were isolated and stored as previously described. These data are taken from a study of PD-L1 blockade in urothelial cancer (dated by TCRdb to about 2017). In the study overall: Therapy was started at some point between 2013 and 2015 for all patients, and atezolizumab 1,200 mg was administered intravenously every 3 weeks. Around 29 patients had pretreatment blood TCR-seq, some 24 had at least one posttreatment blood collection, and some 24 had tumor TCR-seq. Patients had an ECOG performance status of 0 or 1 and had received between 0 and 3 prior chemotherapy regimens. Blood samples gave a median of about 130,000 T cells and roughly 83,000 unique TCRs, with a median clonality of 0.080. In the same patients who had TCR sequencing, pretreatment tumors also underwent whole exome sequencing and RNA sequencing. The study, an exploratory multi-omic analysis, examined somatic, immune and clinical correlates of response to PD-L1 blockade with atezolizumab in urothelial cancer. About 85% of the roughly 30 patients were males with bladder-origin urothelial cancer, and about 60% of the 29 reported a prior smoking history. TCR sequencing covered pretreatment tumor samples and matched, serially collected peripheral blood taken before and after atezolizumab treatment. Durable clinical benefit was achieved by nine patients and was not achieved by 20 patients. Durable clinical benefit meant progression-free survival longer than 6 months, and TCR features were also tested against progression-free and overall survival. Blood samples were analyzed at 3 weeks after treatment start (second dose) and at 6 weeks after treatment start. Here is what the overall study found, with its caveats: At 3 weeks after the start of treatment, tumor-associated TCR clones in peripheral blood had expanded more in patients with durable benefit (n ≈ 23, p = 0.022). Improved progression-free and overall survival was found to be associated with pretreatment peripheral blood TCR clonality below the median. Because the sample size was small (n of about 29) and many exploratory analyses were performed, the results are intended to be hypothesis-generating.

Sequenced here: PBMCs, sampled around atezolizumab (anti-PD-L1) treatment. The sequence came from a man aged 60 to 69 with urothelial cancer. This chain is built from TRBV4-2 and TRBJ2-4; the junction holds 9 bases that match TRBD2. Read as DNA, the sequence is TGTGCCAGCAGCCAAAGCGGGGGGCAAAACATTCAGTACTTC. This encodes CASSQSGGQNIQYF.